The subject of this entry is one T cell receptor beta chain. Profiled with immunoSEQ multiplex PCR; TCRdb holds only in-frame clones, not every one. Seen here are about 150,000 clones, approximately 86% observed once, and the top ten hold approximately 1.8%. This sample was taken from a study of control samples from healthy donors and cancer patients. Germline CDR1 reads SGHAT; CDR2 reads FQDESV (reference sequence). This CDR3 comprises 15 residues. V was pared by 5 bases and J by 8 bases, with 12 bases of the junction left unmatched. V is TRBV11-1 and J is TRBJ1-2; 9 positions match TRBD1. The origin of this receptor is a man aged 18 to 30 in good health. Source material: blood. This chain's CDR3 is CASSTQLQGAGGYTF. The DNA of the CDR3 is TGTGCCAGCAGCACGCAACTACAGGGGGCAGGAGGCTACACCTTC.